This TCR beta chain was sequenced during a study of shared clonotypes between healthy human individuals. Study-wide results and caveats: Among non-shared clonotypes, generation probabilities were lower than among those shared by all four donors. There were few donors, and this limited the genetic and exposure-history diversity represented.

Free of recent acute infections or vaccinations, the donors were healthy HIV-negative adults. The CDR3 has 15 residues. After removal of 3 bases from V and 2 bases from J, the junction contained 4 bases not matched to a gene. Germline V CDR1 and CDR2: KGHSH, LQKENI. This clone was detected only once. Its target is not known. The sample has other DNA sequences that encode this CDR3 too. Profiling relied on immunoSEQ multiplex PCR, and the TCRdb table lists in-frame clones only, not all of them. This sample has hundreds of thousands of clones, with about three quarters found just once. V gene TRBV18 combines with J gene TRBJ1-3, with TRBD1 matching 7 bases. The TCR sequence derives from a woman aged 30 to 39 in good health. The sequencing input was memory CD4+ T cells sorted from blood. Regarding subset: CD45RA-negative fraction. This CDR3 is CASSPRTGAGNTIYF. Here the CDR3 DNA reads TGTGCCAGCTCACCCCGGACAGGAGCTGGAAACACCATATATTTT.